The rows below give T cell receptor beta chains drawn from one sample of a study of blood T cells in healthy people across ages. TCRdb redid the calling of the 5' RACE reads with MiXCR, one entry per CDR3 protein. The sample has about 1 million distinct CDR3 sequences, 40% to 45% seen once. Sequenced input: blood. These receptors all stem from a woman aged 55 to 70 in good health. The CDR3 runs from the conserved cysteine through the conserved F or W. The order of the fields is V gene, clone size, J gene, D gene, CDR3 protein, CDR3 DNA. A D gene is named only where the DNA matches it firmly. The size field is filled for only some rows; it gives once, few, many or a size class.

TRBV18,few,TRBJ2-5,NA,CASSPRSLEYQYF,TGTGCCAGCTCACCACGGTCGCTAGAGTACCAGTACTTC
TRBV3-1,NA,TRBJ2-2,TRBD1,CASSQTDRGVTGELFF,TGTGCCAGCAGCCAAACCGACAGGGGGGTCACCGGGGAGCTGTTTTTT
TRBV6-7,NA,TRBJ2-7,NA,CASSSYILRDYEQYF,TGTGCCAGCAGCTCCTATATACTGCGGGACTACGAGCAGTACTTC
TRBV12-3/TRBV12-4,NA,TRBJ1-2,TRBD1,CASRRGTGRRGYTF,TGTGCCAGCAGGAGAGGGACAGGGAGGAGAGGCTACACCTTC
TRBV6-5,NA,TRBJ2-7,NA,CASSHRRAHYEQYF,TGTGCCAGCAGTCACAGACGGGCCCACTACGAGCAGTACTTC
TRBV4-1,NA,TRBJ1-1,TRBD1,CASSKRTGDTEAFF,TGCGCCAGCAGCAAAAGGACAGGGGACACTGAAGCTTTCTTT
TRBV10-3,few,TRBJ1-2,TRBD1,CAISEWTGEGYTF,TGTGCCATCAGTGAGTGGACAGGGGAGGGCTACACCTTC
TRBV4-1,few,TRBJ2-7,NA,CASSHETYEQYF,TGCGCCAGCAGCCACGAAACCTACGAGCAGTACTTC
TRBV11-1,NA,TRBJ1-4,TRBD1,CASTYRGREKLFF,TGTGCCAGCACCTACAGGGGGAGAGAAAAACTGTTTTTT
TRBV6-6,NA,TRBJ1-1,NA,CASSYDRTNTEAFF,TGTGCCAGCAGTTACGACAGGACGAACACTGAAGCTTTCTTT
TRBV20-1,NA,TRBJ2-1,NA,CSARLPYNEQFF,TGCAGTGCTAGATTACCCTACAATGAGCAGTTCTTC
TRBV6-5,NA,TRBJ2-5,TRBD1,CASSYSRDRVETQYF,TGTGCCAGCAGTTACTCGAGAGACAGGGTCGAGACCCAGTACTTC
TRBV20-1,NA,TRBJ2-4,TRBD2,CSALGGSPLGNIQYF,TGCAGTGCCCTGGGGGGGAGTCCCCTCGGAAACATTCAGTACTTC
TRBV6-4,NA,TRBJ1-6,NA,CASSAAAGNNSPLHF,TGTGCCAGCAGTGCGGCGGCAGGGAATAATTCACCCCTCCACTTT
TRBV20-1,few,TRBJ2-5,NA,CSATGQQETQYF,TGCAGTGCTACAGGACAGCAAGAGACCCAGTACTTC
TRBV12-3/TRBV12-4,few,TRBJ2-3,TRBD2,CASSLSGMGAQYF,TGTGCCAGCAGCCTTAGCGGGATGGGTGCGCAGTATTTT
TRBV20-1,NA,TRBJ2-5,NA,CSARGTMETQYF,TGCAGTGCTAGAGGGACAATGGAGACCCAGTACTTC
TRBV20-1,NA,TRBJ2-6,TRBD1,CSVRQGASGANVLTF,TGCAGTGTACGACAGGGAGCCTCTGGGGCCAACGTCCTGACTTTC
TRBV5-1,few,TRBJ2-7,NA,CASSSEGVQGYEQYF,TGCGCCAGCAGCAGCGAGGGGGTCCAAGGCTACGAGCAGTACTTC
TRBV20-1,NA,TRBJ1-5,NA,CSARGAWGYQPQHF,TGCAGTGCTAGAGGGGCATGGGGGTACCAGCCCCAGCATTTT
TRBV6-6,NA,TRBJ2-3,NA,CASSPPTATDTQYF,TGTGCCAGCAGTCCTCCGACAGCCACAGATACGCAGTATTTT
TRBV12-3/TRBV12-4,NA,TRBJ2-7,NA,CASSLRATQPYEQYF,TGTGCCAGCAGTTTGAGGGCGACACAACCCTACGAGCAGTACTTC
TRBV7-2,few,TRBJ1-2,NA,CASTPADSHYGYTF,TGTGCCAGCACTCCTGCGGACAGTCACTATGGCTACACCTTC